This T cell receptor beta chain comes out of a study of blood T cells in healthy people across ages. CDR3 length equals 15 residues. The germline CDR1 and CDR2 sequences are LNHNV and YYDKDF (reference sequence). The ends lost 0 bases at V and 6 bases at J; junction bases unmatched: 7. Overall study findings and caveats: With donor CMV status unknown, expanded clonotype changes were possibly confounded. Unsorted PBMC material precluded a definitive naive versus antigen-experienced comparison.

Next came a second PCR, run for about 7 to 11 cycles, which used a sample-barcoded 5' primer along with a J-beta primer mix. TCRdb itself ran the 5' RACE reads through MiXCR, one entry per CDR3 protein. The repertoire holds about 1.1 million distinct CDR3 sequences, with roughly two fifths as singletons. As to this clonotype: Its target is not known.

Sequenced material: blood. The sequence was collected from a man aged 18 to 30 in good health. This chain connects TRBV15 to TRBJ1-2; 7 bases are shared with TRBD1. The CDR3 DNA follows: TGTGCCACCAGCAGAGAATTCGGGACAGAAAATGGCTACACCTTC. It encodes CATSREFGTENGYTF.